The source of this T cell receptor beta chain is a study of regulatory T cells in long-lasting Graves disease. Study-wide results and caveats: Sharing of public clonotypes was greater in persistent patients (roughly 2,900) than in new patients (about 970). Under persistent disease, TRBV28, TRBJ1-2 and TRBJ2-5 were used preferentially.

Construction of TCR beta libraries relied on iRepertoire HTBI primers and on Arm-PCR targeting CDR3 regions. TCRdb reprocessed the multiplex PCR reads via MiXCR and lists one record per CDR3 protein. The sample contains around 250,000 distinct CDR3 sequences, roughly 18% of which appear only once. This clonotype was detected ten times or more. Its cognate antigen is unknown. Time point of the sample: newly diagnosed GD, antithyroid drugs for less than 3 months. From RNA extracted from PBMCs, the TCR library was made. The germline V gene encodes CDR1 SNHLY and CDR2 FYNNEI. V lost 3 bases and J 7 bases, leaving 10 bases between the germline ends. The CDR3 is 14 amino acids. The sample also formed part of further work on T cells in Graves' hyperthyroidism and ophthalmopathy. In that study: Diagnostic decisions used clinical symptoms, serum thyroxine and TRAb, thyroid ultrasound and orbital computed tomography. Among clonotypes expanded in thyroid above 0.001, most were also found in blood.

The sequences come from peripheral blood mononuclear cells (PBMCs), collected at new diagnosis, from a patient treated with antithyroid drugs. The chain employs TRBV2 and TRBJ1-6; unclear D gene. The receptor was derived from a woman in her twenties or thirties with Graves disease. CDR3 loop: CASSDGAVNSPLHF. The CDR3 nucleotides are TGTGCCAGCAGTGACGGCGCGGTCAATTCACCCCTCCACTTT.